Below, 10 T cell receptor beta chains from the same sample are listed, as sequenced in a study of T cell repertoires in cytomegalovirus infection. TCRdb reanalysed the reads using MiXCR and keeps one entry per CDR3 protein. The profile shows approximately 400,000 distinct CDR3 sequences, 25% to 40% of them singletons. Sequencing was performed on PBMCs. These receptors were taken from a human donor in good health (CMV status not recorded). Some clones in this sample may be carry-over from other donors' samples.

Many counts were recorded for this clonotype. The chain joins TRBV7-2 to TRBJ2-3; D perhaps matches TRBD2 (5 bases). Germline V gene lookup returns CDR1 SGHTA and CDR2 FQGNSA. This CDR3 has 15 amino acids. Trimming removed 2 bases from V and 5 bases from J, with 14 bases in between. CDR3 residues: CASSLTGWEGDTQYF. The CDR3 DNA follows: TGTGCCAGCAGCTTAACGGGGTGGGAAGGAGATACGCAGTATTTT.

The chain links TRBV14 to TRBJ2-7; TRBD1 matches 8 bases. The CDR3 is made up of 17 amino acids. V was clipped by 0 bases and J by 1 base; unmatched bases: 8. From germline, CDR1 is SGHDN and CDR2 FVKESK. The CDR3 loop reads CASSQEVDRVRSYEQYF. The CDR3 DNA reads TGTGCCAGCAGCCAAGAGGTGGACAGGGTTAGATCCTACGAGCAGTACTTC.

This clonotype was seen once. A read error is possible here, since a much larger clone lies one base away. This sequence joins TRBV12-3 or TRBV12-4 and TRBJ1-1, with a tentative D call TRBD1 (5 bases). The CDR3 is 15 residues long. The CDR3 spells CDSKRNQGRMTEAFF. The CDR3 nucleotides are TGTGACAGCAAGAGGAACCAGGGCAGGATGACTGAAGCTTTCTTT.

The sample holds one count of this clonotype. The chain joins TRBV7-2 to TRBJ2-7; D remains unclear. The CDR3 has 16 residues. Trimming removed 1 base from V and 3 bases from J, with 16 bases in between. In germline, CDR1 is SGHTA, CDR2 FQGNSA. The CDR3, as DNA: TGTGCCAGCAGCTTAGGTATCACAGCCGGCGGCTACGAGCAGTACTTC. Translating gives CASSLGITAGGYEQYF.

The gene calls are TRBV7-3 and TRBJ2-3, with 7 bases that match TRBD1. Germline V gives CDR1 SGHTA, CDR2 FQGTGA. This CDR3 is built from 15 residues. Trimming at V came to 4 bases and at J to 4 bases, leaving 8 bases not matched to a gene. The DNA for the CDR3 is TGTGCCAGCAGCTCAACAGGGGTAGGGGCAGATACGCAGTATTTT. This sequence encodes CASSSTGVGADTQYF.

The sample holds a few counts of this clonotype. This chain links TRBV4-2 with TRBJ2-4; D is possibly TRBD1 or TRBD2 (5 bases each). CDR1 is LGHNA and CDR2 is YNFKEQ in the germline V gene. The CDR3 is made up of 15 amino acids. Trimming removed 0 bases at V and 9 bases at J, with 15 bases between. The CDR3 loop reads CASSQDGRERAIQYF. CDR3 nucleotide sequence: TGTGCCAGCAGCCAAGATGGCAGGGAGAGGGCCATTCAGTACTTC.

This clonotype was seen a single time. The junction departs from germline at one end; a sequencing error may be responsible. The CDR3 DNA reads TGTGACAGCAGAATCCCGGGGACAGTGAACTACGAGCATTACTTC. Translating it yields CDSRIPGTVNYEHYF. This rearrangement joins TRBV28 to TRBJ2-7; 7 nucleotides line up with TRBD1. Germline V gene data show CDR1 as MDHEN and CDR2 as SYDVKM. The CDR3 has 15 amino acids.

This clonotype was counted a single time. CDR3: CARTQNKNTEAFF. CDR3 in DNA: TGTGCCAGAACCCAAAACAAGAACACTGAAGCTTTCTTT. The rearrangement uses TRBV6-8 and TRBJ1-1; D is uncertain. Germline V gives CDR1 MNHGY, CDR2 SAAAGT. The CDR3 totals 13 residues. Trimming took off 9 bases at V and 1 base at J, with 12 bases between the two ends.

The V gene is TRBV27, the J gene TRBJ1-2, with D hard to call. The V end was cut by 6 bases, the J end by 7 bases, with 18 bases between. The CDR3 is 14 residues long. Per germline, CDR1 MNHEY and CDR2 SMNVEV (reference sequence). This CDR3 is CASRPDPRRIGYTF. Here the CDR3 DNA reads TGTGCCAGCAGACCGGACCCACGGCGTATTGGCTACACCTTC.

The chain joins TRBV14 to TRBJ1-4; TRBD1 might be the D (6 bases). V lost 2 bases, J lost 6 bases, and 13 bases lay in between. CDR3 length equals 15 residues. Germline CDR1 reads SGHDN; CDR2 reads FVKESK. The CDR3 here is CASSQRGGRDEKLFF. The CDR3 bases are TGTGCCAGCAGCCAAAGAGGGGGGCGCGATGAAAAACTGTTTTTT. The full variable domain, completed using reference TRBV14 and TRBJ1-4, is EAGVTQFPSHSVIEKGQTVTLRCDPISGHDNLYWYRRVMGKEIKFLLHFVKESKQDESGMPNNRFLAERTGGTYSTLKVQPAELEDSGVYFCASSQRGGRDEKLFFGSGTQLSVL.